This T cell receptor (beta chain) was identified during a study of identical twins. One entry per CDR3 protein, called by TCRdb with MiXCR from the 5' RACE reads. The sample has roughly 540,000 distinct CDR3 sequences, 22% seen once. CDR1 is SGHRS and CDR2 is YFSETQ in the germline V gene. The CDR3 covers 14 residues. The V gene lost 4 bases and the J gene lost 0 bases, with 10 bases spanning the gap. These records were also assigned to another study, of T cells expressing NK-cell markers. That paper notes: TCR beta repertoires came from sorted CD3+CD56+NKG2C+, CD3+CD56+NKG2C- and CD3+CD56-NKG2C+ T cells.

The V gene is TRBV5-1, the J gene TRBJ1-1; weak D call: TRBD1 (5 bases). This receptor was obtained from a woman aged 18-29 years in good health. Sequencing used CD4+ T cells sorted from blood. The CDR3 loop is CASSHRGVNTEAFF. In nucleotides, the CDR3 is TGCGCCAGCAGCCACCGGGGCGTGAACACTGAAGCTTTCTTT.